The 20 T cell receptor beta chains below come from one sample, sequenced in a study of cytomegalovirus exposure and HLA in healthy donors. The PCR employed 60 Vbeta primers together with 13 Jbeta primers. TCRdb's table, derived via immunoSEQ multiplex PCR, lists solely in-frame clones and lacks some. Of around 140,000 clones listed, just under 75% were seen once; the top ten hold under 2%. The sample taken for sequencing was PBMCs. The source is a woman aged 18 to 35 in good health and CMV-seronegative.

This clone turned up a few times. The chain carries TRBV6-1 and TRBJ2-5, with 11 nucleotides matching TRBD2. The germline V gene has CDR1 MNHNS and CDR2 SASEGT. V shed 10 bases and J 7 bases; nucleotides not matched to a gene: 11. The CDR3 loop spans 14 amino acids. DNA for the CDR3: TGTGCCATACTAGCGGGGGCCGGGTTCGGGACCCAGTACTTC. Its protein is CAILAGAGFGTQYF.

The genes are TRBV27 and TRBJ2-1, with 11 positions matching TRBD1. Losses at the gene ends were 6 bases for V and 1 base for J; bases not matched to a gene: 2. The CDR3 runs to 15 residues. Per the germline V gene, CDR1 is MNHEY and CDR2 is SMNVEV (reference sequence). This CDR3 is CASRGQGASYNEQFF. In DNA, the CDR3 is TGTGCCAGCAGAGGACAGGGGGCTTCCTACAATGAGCAGTTCTTC.

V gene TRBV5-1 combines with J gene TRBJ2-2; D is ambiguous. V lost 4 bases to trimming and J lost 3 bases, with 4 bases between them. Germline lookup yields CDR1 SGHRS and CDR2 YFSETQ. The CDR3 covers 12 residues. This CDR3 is CASSPDTGELFF. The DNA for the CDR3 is TGCGCCAGCAGCCCAGACACCGGGGAGCTGTTTTTT.

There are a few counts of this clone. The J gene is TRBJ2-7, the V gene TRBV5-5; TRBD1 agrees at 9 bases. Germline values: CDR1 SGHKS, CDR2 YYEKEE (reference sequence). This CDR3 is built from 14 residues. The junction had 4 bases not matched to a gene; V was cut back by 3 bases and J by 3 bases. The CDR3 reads CASSSWTGDYEQYV. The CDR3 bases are TGTGCCAGCAGCTCCTGGACAGGGGACTACGAGCAGTACGTC.

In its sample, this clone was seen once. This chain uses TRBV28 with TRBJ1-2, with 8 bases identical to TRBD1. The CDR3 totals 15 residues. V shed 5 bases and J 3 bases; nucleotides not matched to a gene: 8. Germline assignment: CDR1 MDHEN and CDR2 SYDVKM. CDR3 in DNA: TGTGCCAGCAGTCGAGGGGGACAGGTTTACTATGGCTACACCTTC. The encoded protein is CASSRGGQVYYGYTF.

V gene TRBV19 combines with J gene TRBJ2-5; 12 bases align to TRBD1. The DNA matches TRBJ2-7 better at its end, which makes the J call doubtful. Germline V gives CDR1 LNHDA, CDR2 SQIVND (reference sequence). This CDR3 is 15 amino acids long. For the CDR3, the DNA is TGTGCCAGTAGTGTAACCGGGACAGGGGGCAACGAGCAGTACTTC. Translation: CASSVTGTGGNEQYF.

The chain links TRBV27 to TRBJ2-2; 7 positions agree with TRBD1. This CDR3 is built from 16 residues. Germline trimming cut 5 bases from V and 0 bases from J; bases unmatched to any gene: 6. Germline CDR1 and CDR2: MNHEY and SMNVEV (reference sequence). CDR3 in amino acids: CASSPDRAPNTGELFF. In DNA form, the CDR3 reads TGTGCCAGCAGTCCCGACAGGGCCCCGAACACCGGGGAGCTGTTTTTT.

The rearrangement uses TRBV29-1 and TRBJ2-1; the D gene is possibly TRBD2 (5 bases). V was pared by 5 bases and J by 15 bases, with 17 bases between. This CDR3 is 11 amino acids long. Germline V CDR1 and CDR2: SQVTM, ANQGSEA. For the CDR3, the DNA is TGCAGCGTTCGAGGCCTCTACGGGGTGTTCTTC. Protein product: CSVRGLYGVFF.

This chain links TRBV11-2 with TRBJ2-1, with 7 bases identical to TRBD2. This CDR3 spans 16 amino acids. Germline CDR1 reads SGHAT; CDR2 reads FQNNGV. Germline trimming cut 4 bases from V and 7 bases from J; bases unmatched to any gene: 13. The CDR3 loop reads CASSSGGDWPRNEQFF. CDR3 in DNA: TGTGCCAGCAGCTCGGGGGGAGACTGGCCTCGGAATGAGCAGTTCTTC.

The CDR3, as DNA: TGTGCCAGCAGTTACTCGCTAGCGGCCGGGGAGCTGTTTTTT. Translating it yields CASSYSLAAGELFF. The chain employs TRBV6-5 and TRBJ2-2, with 7 bases fitting TRBD2. J gave up 6 bases and V 0 bases, and 1 base lay outside the gene matches. Germline V gene data show CDR1 as MNHEY and CDR2 as SVGAGI. This CDR3 comprises 14 residues.

CDR3 bases: TGTGCCAGCAGTTACTTCCAGCGGGCTTTCGATGAGCAGTTCTTC. It yields the protein CASSYFQRAFDEQFF. The chain links TRBV6-5 to TRBJ2-1; D is possibly TRBD2 (6 bases). The CDR3 consists of 15 residues. Looked up from germline, CDR1 is MNHEY and CDR2 is SVGAGI. Trimming pared 1 base from V and 8 bases from J, leaving 15 bases between.

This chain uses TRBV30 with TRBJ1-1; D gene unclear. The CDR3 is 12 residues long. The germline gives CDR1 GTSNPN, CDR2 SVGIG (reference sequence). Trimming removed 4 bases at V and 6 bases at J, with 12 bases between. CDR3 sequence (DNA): TGTGCCTGGAAGGTAAGAGGGCCTGAAGCTTTCTTT. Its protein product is CAWKVRGPEAFF.

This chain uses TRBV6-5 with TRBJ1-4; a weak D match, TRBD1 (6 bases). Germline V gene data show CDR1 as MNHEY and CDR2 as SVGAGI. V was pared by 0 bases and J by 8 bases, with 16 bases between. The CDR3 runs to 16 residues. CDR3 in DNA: TGTGCCAGCAGTTACTCGAACCAGGGGCGTGGGGAAAAACTGTTTTTT. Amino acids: CASSYSNQGRGEKLFF.

The CDR3 DNA reads TGTGCCAGCAGCTGGGGGACTAGCGGGAACTACGAGCAGTACGTC. Its translation: CASSWGTSGNYEQYV. This chain links TRBV7-9 with TRBJ2-7; 13 bases map to TRBD2. The CDR3 loop spans 15 amino acids. V trimming: 4 bases; J trimming: 3 bases; junction bases outside the gene matches: 3. The V gene's germline CDR1 is SEHNR and CDR2 FQNEAQ (reference sequence).

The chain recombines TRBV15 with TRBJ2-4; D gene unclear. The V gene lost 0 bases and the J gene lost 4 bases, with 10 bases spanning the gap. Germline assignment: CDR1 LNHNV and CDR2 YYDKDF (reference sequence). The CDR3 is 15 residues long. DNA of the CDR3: TGTGCCACCAGCAGAGATCTGGTCAGAAAAAACATTCAGTACTTC. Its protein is CATSRDLVRKNIQYF.

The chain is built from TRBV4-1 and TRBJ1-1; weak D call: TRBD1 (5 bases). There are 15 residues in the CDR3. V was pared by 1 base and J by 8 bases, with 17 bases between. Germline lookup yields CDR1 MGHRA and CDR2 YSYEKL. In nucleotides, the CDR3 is TGCGCCAGCAGCCAAGCGGGACTCGTCGTTGGCGAAGCTTTCTTT. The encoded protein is CASSQAGLVVGEAFF.

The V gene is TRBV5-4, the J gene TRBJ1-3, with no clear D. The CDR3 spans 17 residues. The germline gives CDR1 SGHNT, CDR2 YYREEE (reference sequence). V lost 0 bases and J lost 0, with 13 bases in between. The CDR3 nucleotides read TGTGCCAGCAGCTTGGCCTCGGGGAGCTACTCTGGAAACACCATATATTTT. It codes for CASSLASGSYSGNTIYF.

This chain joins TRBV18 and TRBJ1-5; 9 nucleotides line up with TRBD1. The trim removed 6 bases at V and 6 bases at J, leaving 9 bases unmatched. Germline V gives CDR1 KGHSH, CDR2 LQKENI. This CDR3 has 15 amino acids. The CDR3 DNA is TGTGCCAGCTCGAGGGACAGGGAAGGGCGTCAGCCCCAGCATTTT. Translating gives CASSRDREGRQPQHF.

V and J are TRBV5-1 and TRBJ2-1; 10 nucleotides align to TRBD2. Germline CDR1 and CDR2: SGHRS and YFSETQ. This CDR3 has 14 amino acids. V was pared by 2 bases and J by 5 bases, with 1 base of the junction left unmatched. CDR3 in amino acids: CASSLGTSDNEQFF. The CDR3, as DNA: TGCGCCAGCAGCTTAGGGACTAGCGACAATGAGCAGTTCTTC.

In nucleotides, the CDR3 is TGCAGCGTTGATACAGGGCGGAACTATGGCTACACCTTC. The encoded protein is CSVDTGRNYGYTF. The chain uses TRBV29-1 and TRBJ1-2; tentative D call: TRBD1 (6 bases). Between the trimmed V and J ends, which lost 3 bases and 2 bases, there was a span of 10 bases. The CDR3 loop spans 13 amino acids. From germline, CDR1 is SQVTM and CDR2 ANQGSEA. The whole variable domain, filled in from reference TRBV29-1 and TRBJ1-2, reads SAVISQKPSRDICQRGTSLTIQCQVDSQVTMMFWYRQQPGQSLTLIATANQGSEATYESGFVIDKFPISRPNLTFSTLTVSNMSPEDSSIYLCSVDTGRNYGYTFGSGTRLTVV.